The entry that follows covers one T cell receptor (beta chain) sequence. The sample has other DNA sequences that encode this CDR3 too. Per the original methods: The authors estimated nucleated cell counts from reference gene primer amplification. Clones were read by immunoSEQ multiplex PCR, and TCRdb kept only the in-frame ones, dropping some. That table supplies the V and J calls and clone size; D and trimming were determined from the DNA. The data hold about 410,000 clones, with about 92% observed a single time. These data originate in a study of blood T cell repertoires in COVID-19. Trimming left V 3 bases short and J 1 base short, with 6 bases between. Germline loops: CDR1 KGHSH, CDR2 LQKENI. CDR3 length equals 13 residues. Allocation to cohorts depended on clinical history reported by the participants. Either two negative PCRs, clearance, or symptom resolution qualified Cohort 3 donors as recovered.

This clonotype originated in a man aged 18 to 30 who had recovered from COVID-19. Source material: PBMCs or T cells enriched from blood (not recorded which). The chain links TRBV18 to TRBJ1-1; D gene uncertain. CDR3 amino acids: CASSPGENTEAFF. CDR3 nucleotide sequence: TGTGCCAGCTCACCCGGGGAGAACACTGAAGCTTTCTTT.